A selection of T cell receptor beta chains follows, all from one sample in a study of identical twins. MiXCR, applied by TCRdb to the 5' RACE reads, yields one record per CDR3 protein. The data contain some 500,000 distinct CDR3 sequences, 9.6% of them singletons. The sample also formed part of further work on yellow fever vaccine responses in identical twins.

The sequencing input was PBMCs. The receptors were sampled from a woman between 18 and 30 years old in good health. Each CDR3 is given with its conserved first and last residue.

cdr3_length | v_call | cdr3_aa
15 | TRBV29-1 | CSVEDLPRLEDTQYF
16 | TRBV6-5 | CASSHGTGIMNTEAFF
15 | TRBV20-1 | CSAGLAGGGTDTQYF
15 | TRBV20-1 | CSARDPGQEFTEAFF
13 | TRBV20-1 | CSAFHRDPYEQYF
14 | TRBV20-1 | CSASGTGVNSPLHF
15 | TRBV3-1 | CASSHSRTLSYEQYF
13 | TRBV5-1 | CASSGASQETQYF
16 | TRBV24-1 | CATSEVAGGNYNEQFF
15 | TRBV20-1 | CSGGSDRGTRQTQYF
17 | TRBV12-3/TRBV12-4 | CASSFDPLAGPYYEQYF
17 | TRBV12-3/TRBV12-4 | CASSSPGLAGGPGELFF
15 | TRBV7-8 | CASSAGTGAAYEQYF
15 | TRBV29-1 | CSVVLDTFSYNEQFF
15 | TRBV6-2/TRBV6-3 | CASSYSETSNQPQHF
18 | TRBV6-1 | CASSLLPTLAGGYNEQFF
14 | TRBV5-6 | CASSQDTINYEQYF
15 | TRBV4-1 | CASSPTTGISYEQYF
16 | TRBV3-1 | CASSQDGSYSYNEQFF
16 | TRBV11-2 | CASSLDGLAVNNEQFF
14 | TRBV4-2 | CASSPGQSLNEQFF
19 | TRBV11-1 | CASSLAAGLAGGLDNEQFF
14 | TRBV7-9 | CASSALTGGDGYTF
16 | TRBV5-1 | CASSLVVTGGVNEQFF
14 | TRBV5-1 | CASSSAGPAGELFF
15 | TRBV6-2/TRBV6-3 | CASSPRRGAVYEQYF
15 | TRBV6-1 | CASSRGTSGAREQYF
13 | TRBV12-3/TRBV12-4 | CASKRDNQETQYF
15 | TRBV5-6 | CASSPSPGQQETQYF
12 | TRBV7-9 | CASSLLSNEQFF
13 | TRBV20-1 | CSAIRPGGTEAFF
15 | TRBV7-7 | CASSLDPGSSGELFF
15 | TRBV20-1 | CSARGVTRKTDTQYF
14 | TRBV29-1 | CSVEDLVLDNEQFF
16 | TRBV12-3/TRBV12-4 | CASSSGTSGRTDTQYF
16 | TRBV28 | CASTLSARLGTDTQYF
12 | TRBV27 | CASSGQGWGYTF
16 | TRBV20-1 | CSARSPSGHSYNEQFF
15 | TRBV29-1 | CSVARTSGSYNEQFF
13 | TRBV7-7 | CASSFPGGETQYF
10 | TRBV20-1 | CSAGRETQYF
14 | TRBV7-9 | CASSFEYSQETQYF
13 | TRBV6-4 | CASGTDMNTEAFF
16 | TRBV14 | CASSPWTALEDYGYTF
16 | TRBV28 | CASSLYAGVKFHEQYF
15 | TRBV5-6 | CASSAGGIGSIGYTF
16 | TRBV3-1 | CASSHRSGQGYNEQFF
16 | TRBV6-1 | CASSRGLAGITGEQYF
14 | TRBV6-1 | CASRNRGPNSLWYF
17 | TRBV4-3 | CASSQRASGTRGETQYF
16 | TRBV12-3/TRBV12-4 | CASSPGQGGDGYGYTF
15 | TRBV11-1 | CASSIPGQGAHEQFF
16 | TRBV5-1 | CASSFSSGTFTGELFF
16 | TRBV14 | CASSRRMGTGTGELFF
15 | TRBV2 | CASSEAVRSGGTQYF
15 | TRBV20-1 | CSASALAGVGYEQYF
18 | TRBV4-2 | CASSQDLAGGALGQTQYF
15 | TRBV5-1 | CASSPFVGGSDEQYF
14 | TRBV10-3 | CAITNGQGYNEQFF